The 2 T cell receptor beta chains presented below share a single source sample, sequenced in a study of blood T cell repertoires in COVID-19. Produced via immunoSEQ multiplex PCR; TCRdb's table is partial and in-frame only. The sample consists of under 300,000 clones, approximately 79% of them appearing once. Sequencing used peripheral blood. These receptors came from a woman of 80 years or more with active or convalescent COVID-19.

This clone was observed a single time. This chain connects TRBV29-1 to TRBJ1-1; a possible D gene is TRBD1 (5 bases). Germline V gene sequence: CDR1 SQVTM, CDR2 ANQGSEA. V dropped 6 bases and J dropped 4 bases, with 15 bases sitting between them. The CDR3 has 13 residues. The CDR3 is CSVGSQGSTEAFF. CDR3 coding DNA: TGCAGCGTCGGAAGCCAGGGTTCCACTGAAGCTTTCTTT.

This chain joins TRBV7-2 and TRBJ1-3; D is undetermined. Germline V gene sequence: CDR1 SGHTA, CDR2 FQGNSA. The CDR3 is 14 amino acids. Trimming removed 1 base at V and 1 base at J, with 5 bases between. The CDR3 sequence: CASSLDSSGNTIYF. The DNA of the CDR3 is TGTGCCAGCAGCTTAGACAGTTCTGGAAACACCATATATTTT.